The clone carrying this TCR beta chain was found once. Terminally differentiated effector memory CD45RA+ cells were left out of the naive CD8 fraction, which was CD45RO-negative and positively selected for CCR7. Every donor, a Caucasian adult, lived in Nashville, Tennessee. This sample was taken from a study of shared clonotypes between healthy human individuals. About the study: CD4 naive and memory got three plates each, CD8 naive two, CD8 memory one.

Germline lookup yields CDR1 MGHRA and CDR2 YSYEKL. V lost 1 base and J 3 bases, leaving 9 bases between the germline ends. The CDR3 has 14 residues. Clones were sequenced by immunoSEQ multiplex PCR, and TCRdb holds only the in-frame ones, with some missing. The table includes roughly 2,000,000 clones, about 94% detected once. The V call is TRBV4-1, the J call TRBJ1-1; the D gene is possibly TRBD1 (5 bases). Sequencing was performed on naive CD8+ T cells sorted from blood. The clonotype comes from a man younger than 30 in good health. The CDR3 loop is CASSQVPGYTEAFF. The CDR3 DNA reads TGCGCCAGCAGCCAAGTGCCAGGGTACACTGAAGCTTTCTTT.